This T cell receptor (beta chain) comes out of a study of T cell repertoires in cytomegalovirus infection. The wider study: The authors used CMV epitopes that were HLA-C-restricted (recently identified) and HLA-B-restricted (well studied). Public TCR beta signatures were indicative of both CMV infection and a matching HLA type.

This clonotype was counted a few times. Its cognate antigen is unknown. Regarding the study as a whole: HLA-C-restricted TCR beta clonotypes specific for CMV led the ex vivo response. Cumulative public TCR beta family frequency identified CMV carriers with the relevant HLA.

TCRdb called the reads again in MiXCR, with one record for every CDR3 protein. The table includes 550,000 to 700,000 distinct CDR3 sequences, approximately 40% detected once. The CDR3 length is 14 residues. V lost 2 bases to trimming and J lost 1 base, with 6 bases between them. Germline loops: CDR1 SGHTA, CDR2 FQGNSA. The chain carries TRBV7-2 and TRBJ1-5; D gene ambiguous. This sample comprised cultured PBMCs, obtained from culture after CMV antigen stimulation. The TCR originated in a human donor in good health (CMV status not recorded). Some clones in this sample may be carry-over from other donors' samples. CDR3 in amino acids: CASSLMGSNQPQHF. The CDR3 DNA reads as TGTGCCAGCAGCTTAATGGGGAGCAATCAGCCCCAGCATTTT. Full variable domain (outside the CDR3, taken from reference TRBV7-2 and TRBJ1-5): GAGVSQSPSNKVTEKGKDVELRCDPISGHTALYWYRQSLGQGLEFLIYFQGNSAPDKSGLPSDRFSAERTGGSVSTLTIQRTQQEDSAVYLCASSLMGSNQPQHFGDGTRLSIL.